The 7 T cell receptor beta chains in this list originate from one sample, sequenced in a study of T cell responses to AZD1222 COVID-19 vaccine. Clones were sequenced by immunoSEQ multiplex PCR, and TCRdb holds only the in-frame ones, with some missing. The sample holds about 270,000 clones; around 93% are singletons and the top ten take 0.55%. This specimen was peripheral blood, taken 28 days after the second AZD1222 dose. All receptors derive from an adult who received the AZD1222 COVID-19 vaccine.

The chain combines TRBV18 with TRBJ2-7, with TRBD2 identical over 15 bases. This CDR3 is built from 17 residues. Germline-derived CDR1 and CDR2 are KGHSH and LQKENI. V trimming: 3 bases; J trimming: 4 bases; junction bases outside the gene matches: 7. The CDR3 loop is CASSPRTSGRDLYEQYF. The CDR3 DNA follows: TGTGCCAGCTCACCCCGGACTAGCGGGAGGGATTTATACGAGCAGTACTTC.

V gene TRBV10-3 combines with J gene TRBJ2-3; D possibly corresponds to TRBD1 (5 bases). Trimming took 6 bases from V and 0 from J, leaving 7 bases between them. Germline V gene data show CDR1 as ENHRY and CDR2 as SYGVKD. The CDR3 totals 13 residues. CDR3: CAIRGDSTDTQYF. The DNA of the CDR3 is TGTGCCATCAGAGGGGATAGCACAGATACGCAGTATTTT.

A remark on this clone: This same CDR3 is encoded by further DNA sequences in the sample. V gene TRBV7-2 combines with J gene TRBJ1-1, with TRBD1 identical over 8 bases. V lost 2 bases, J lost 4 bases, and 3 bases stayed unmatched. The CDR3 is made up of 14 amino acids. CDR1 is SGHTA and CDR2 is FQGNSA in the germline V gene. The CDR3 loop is CASSLTGGGTEAFF. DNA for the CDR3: TGTGCCAGCAGCTTAACAGGGGGAGGCACTGAAGCTTTCTTT.

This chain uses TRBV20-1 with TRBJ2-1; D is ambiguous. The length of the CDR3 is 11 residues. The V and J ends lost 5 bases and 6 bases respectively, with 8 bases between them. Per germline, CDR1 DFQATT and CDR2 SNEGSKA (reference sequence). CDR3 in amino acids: CSALRVNEQFF. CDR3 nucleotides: TGCAGTGCTCTACGGGTCAATGAGCAGTTCTTC.

Here the CDR3 reads CSASTGQGIEQYF. The CDR3 DNA is TGCAGTGCTAGTACTGGACAGGGGATTGAGCAGTACTTC. The chain couples TRBV20-1 to TRBJ2-7; the match to TRBD1 covers 9 bases. The CDR3 contains 13 residues. Germline V CDR1 and CDR2: DFQATT, SNEGSKA (reference sequence). The V gene end was trimmed by 3 bases and the J gene end by 7 bases; junction bases not matched to a gene: 7.

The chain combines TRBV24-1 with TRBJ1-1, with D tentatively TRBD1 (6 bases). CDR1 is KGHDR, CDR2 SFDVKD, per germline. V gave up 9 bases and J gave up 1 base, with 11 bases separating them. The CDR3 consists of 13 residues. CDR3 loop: CATEDSSNTEAFF. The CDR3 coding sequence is TGTGCCACCGAGGACAGTTCGAACACTGAAGCTTTCTTT.

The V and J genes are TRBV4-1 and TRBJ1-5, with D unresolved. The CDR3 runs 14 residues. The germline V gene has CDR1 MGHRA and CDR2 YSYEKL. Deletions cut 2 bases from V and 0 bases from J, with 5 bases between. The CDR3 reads CASSQTLSNQPQHF. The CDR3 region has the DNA TGCGCCAGCAGCCAAACACTTAGCAATCAGCCCCAGCATTTT.